A selection of T cell receptor beta chains follows, all from one sample in a study of CD8 T cells in Susac syndrome. MiXCR, applied by TCRdb to the immunoSEQ multiplex PCR reads, yields one record per CDR3 protein. Among approximately 210,000 distinct CDR3 sequences, roughly 93% were seen once, and the ten largest hold over 0.15%. The sample comprised CD4+ T cells from PBMCs. The source of these receptors is a human donor with Susac syndrome. Each CDR3 is given with its conserved first and last residue. The D gene is left open where the match is weak. Expanded clones are given a class, and other clones once, few, many or no size at all.

CDR3 protein,CDR3 DNA,V gene,CDR3 length,clone size,J gene,D gene
CASSSQGASGYTF,TGTGCCAGTTCCTCACAGGGGGCGTCTGGCTACACCTTC,TRBV19,13,-,TRBJ1-2,TRBD1
CASSSPASGQIISYEQYF,TGTGCCAGCAGTTCCCCTGCATCGGGACAGATCATTTCCTACGAGCAGTACTTC,TRBV6-2/TRBV6-3,18,-,TRBJ2-7,TRBD1
CSATPDLNTEAFF,TGCAGTGCTACCCCGGATTTGAACACTGAAGCTTTCTTT,TRBV20-1,13,-,TRBJ1-1,-
CASRLRTASGIGELFF,TGTGCCAGCAGACTTCGGACAGCAAGTGGGATCGGGGAGCTGTTTTTT,TRBV11-2,16,-,TRBJ2-2,-
CASSLLGAEGYTF,TGTGCCAGCAGTCTGCTGGGGGCTGAGGGCTACACCTTC,TRBV6-5,13,once,TRBJ1-2,-
CASSFSPGAGSEQYF,TGTGCCAGCAGTTTTAGCCCCGGGGCAGGGTCCGAGCAGTACTTC,TRBV12-3/TRBV12-4,15,-,TRBJ2-7,-
CASRGGGNTEAFF,TGCGCCAGCAGAGGAGGGGGGAACACTGAAGCTTTCTTT,TRBV5-1,13,-,TRBJ1-1,-
CASSSEAGQRIQYF,TGTGCCAGCAGTTCCGAGGCGGGGCAGCGGATTCAGTACTTC,TRBV9,14,-,TRBJ2-4,-
CASSQGDGFIGDTIYF,TGTGCCAGCAGCCAAGGAGACGGCTTCATAGGGGACACCATATATTTT,TRBV4-2,16,-,TRBJ1-3,-
CASSSLGGARTDTQYF,TGTGCCAGCTCTTCCCTTGGGGGGGCCCGCACAGATACGCAGTATTTT,TRBV11-2,16,-,TRBJ2-3,-
CASSLGPTGGPFF,TGTGCCAGCAGCCTCGGACCTACGGGGGGCCCGTTCTTC,TRBV7-9,13,-,TRBJ2-1,-
CSARGWGVARLQETQYF,TGCAGTGCTAGAGGGTGGGGAGTAGCGAGACTCCAAGAGACCCAGTACTTC,TRBV20-1,17,-,TRBJ2-5,-
CATSHPGNYGYTF,TGTGCCACCAGTCACCCAGGGAACTATGGCTACACCTTC,TRBV24-1,13,-,TRBJ1-2,-
CSAYVDTQYF,TGCAGTGCTTACGTTGATACGCAGTATTTT,TRBV20-1,10,-,TRBJ2-3,-
CASSELAGGTYEQYF,TGCGCCAGCAGCGAACTGGCGGGGGGCACCTACGAGCAGTACTTC,TRBV4-3,15,-,TRBJ2-7,TRBD2
CSARDYEQFF,TGCAGTGCGAGAGACTACGAGCAGTTCTTC,TRBV20-1,10,-,TRBJ2-1,-
CSPSDSPSYYNEQFF,TGCAGCCCTAGCGACTCCCCCTCCTACTACAATGAGCAGTTCTTC,TRBV20-1,15,-,TRBJ2-1,-
CAWSDWETPLHF,TGTGCCTGGAGTGATTGGGAGACACCCCTCCACTTT,TRBV30,12,-,TRBJ1-6,-
CASSGDRGLSYEQYF,TGTGCCAGCAGCGGGGACAGGGGGCTAAGCTACGAGCAGTACTTC,TRBV5-6,15,-,TRBJ2-7,TRBD1
CSVDEDRGGGYTF,TGCAGCGTTGATGAAGACAGGGGAGGTGGCTACACCTTC,TRBV29-1,13,-,TRBJ1-2,TRBD1
CASSRSGLAGGGETQYF,TGCGCCAGCAGCCGTTCCGGACTAGCGGGGGGAGGAGAGACCCAGTACTTC,TRBV5-1,17,-,TRBJ2-5,TRBD2
CASRSEGSSPHF,TGTGCCAGCAGGTCTGAGGGGTCGAGTCCGCACTTC,TRBV9,12,-,TRBJ2-4,-
CASSLANREDQPQHF,TGTGCCAGCAGTTTAGCGAACAGGGAGGATCAGCCCCAGCATTTT,TRBV12-3/TRBV12-4,15,-,TRBJ1-5,-
CAWAQANTEAFF,TGTGCCTGGGCCCAGGCGAACACTGAAGCTTTCTTT,TRBV30,12,-,TRBJ1-1,-
CASSYSSETQYF,TGTGCCAGCAGTTACTCTTCCGAGACCCAGTACTTC,TRBV6-5,12,-,TRBJ2-5,-
CSATVTGAYNEQFF,TGCAGTGCAACGGTAACAGGAGCCTACAATGAGCAGTTCTTC,TRBV20-1,14,-,TRBJ2-1,-
CATDSTGGYEQYF,TGTGCCACCGACTCGACAGGGGGCTACGAGCAGTACTTC,TRBV24-1,13,-,TRBJ2-7,TRBD1
CASSEQPIPGGNQPQHF,TGTGCCAGCAGTGAACAGCCGATTCCGGGGGGCAATCAGCCCCAGCATTTT,TRBV6-1,17,-,TRBJ1-5,-
CSARKSGQGGSVSNQPQHF,TGCAGTGCCAGAAAATCAGGACAGGGTGGTTCGGTTAGCAATCAGCCCCAGCATTTT,TRBV20-1,19,-,TRBJ1-5,TRBD1
CASSPDGHSNQPQHF,TGTGCCAGCAGTCCGGACGGTCATAGCAATCAGCCCCAGCATTTT,TRBV12-3/TRBV12-4,15,-,TRBJ1-5,-
CASSRKSSATDTQYF,TGTGCCAGCAGCCGGAAATCTTCGGCCACAGATACGCAGTATTTT,TRBV7-2,15,-,TRBJ2-3,-
CASRGGERGNTIYF,TGTGCCAGCAGGGGTGGGGAGCGTGGAAACACCATATATTTT,TRBV12-3/TRBV12-4,14,-,TRBJ1-3,-
CSARKYGTVSNEQYF,TGCAGTGCTAGGAAGTATGGGACAGTCAGTAACGAGCAGTACTTC,TRBV20-1,15,-,TRBJ2-7,TRBD1
CASSSIRQSGGYTF,TGTGCCAGCAGTTCAATCAGGCAGTCGGGTGGCTACACCTTC,TRBV12-3/TRBV12-4,14,-,TRBJ1-2,-
CASSLSAGNTIYF,TGTGCCAGCAGCTTATCAGCCGGAAACACCATATATTTT,TRBV7-3,13,-,TRBJ1-3,-
CAWETGTGVSPLHF,TGTGCCTGGGAAACCGGGACAGGGGTTTCACCCCTCCACTTT,TRBV30,14,-,TRBJ1-6,TRBD1
CATRRTGMRDTQYF,TGTGCCACCCGGAGGACAGGGATGCGAGATACGCAGTATTTT,TRBV2,14,-,TRBJ2-3,TRBD1
CASSLGEEETQYF,TGTGCCAGCAGCTTAGGCGAAGAAGAGACCCAGTACTTC,TRBV7-8,13,few,TRBJ2-5,-
CASSPAPYEQYF,TGTGCCAGCTCACCAGCTCCCTACGAGCAGTACTTC,TRBV18,12,-,TRBJ2-7,-
CASSPDPDRDYGYTF,TGTGCCAGCAGCCCCGACCCGGACAGGGACTATGGCTACACCTTC,TRBV3-1,15,-,TRBJ1-2,TRBD1
CASSPLSSPLHF,TGTGCCAGCAGCCCACTGTCTTCACCCCTCCACTTT,TRBV13,12,-,TRBJ1-6,-
CASSSPGLAGVGRQETQYF,TGTGCCAGCAGTTCTCCCGGCCTAGCGGGGGTCGGTAGGCAAGAGACCCAGTACTTC,TRBV2,19,-,TRBJ2-5,TRBD2